Below, 2 T cell receptor beta chains from the same sample are listed, as sequenced in a study of cytomegalovirus exposure and HLA in healthy donors. PCR was performed using 60 Vbeta and 13 Jbeta primers. The repertoire was sequenced with immunoSEQ multiplex PCR; TCRdb's copy has only in-frame clones and lacks some. In the table there are around 90,000 clones, around nine tenths of which are singletons. Specimen: PBMCs. The origin of the receptors is a man aged 30-40 years in good health and CMV-seropositive.

The chain combines TRBV4-2 with TRBJ2-1; a weak D match, TRBD2 (6 bases). The germline gives CDR1 LGHNA, CDR2 YNFKEQ. The CDR3 extends over 14 amino acids. V shed 5 bases and J shed 9 bases, with 17 bases lying between them. CDR3 in DNA: TGTGCCAGCAGCTCCACTACGGGAGATACTGAGCAGTTCTTC. It specifies CASSSTTGDTEQFF.

The V and J genes are TRBV30 and TRBJ1-1; D is uncertain. The germline V gene has CDR1 GTSNPN and CDR2 SVGIG (reference sequence). V lost 5 bases and J 3 bases, leaving 19 bases between the germline ends. This CDR3 has 15 amino acids. This CDR3 is CAWGGNWRSDTEAFF. The DNA for the CDR3 is TGTGCCTGGGGCGGGAATTGGAGGTCGGACACTGAAGCTTTCTTT.